This T cell receptor beta chain came from a study of shared clonotypes between healthy human individuals. Broader study findings: Tissue TCR repertoires likely differ from these blood-only repertoires.

The CDR3 runs 12 residues. V dropped 0 bases and J dropped 8 bases, with 5 bases sitting between them. The germline V gene has CDR1 MGHRA and CDR2 YSYEKL. This clone showed up just once. The target antigen is unknown. Source study methods: ImmunoSEQ supplied junction-only sequences lacking quality scores, so filtering was different. The assay was immunoSEQ multiplex PCR, and TCRdb's table has in-frame clones only and misses some. V and J calls plus clone size are reproduced from that table; the DNA served to infer D and trimming. Here the sample spans about 2,200,000 clones, about 93% being singletons. CD45RO-negative, CCR7-selected cells formed the naive CD8 fraction, which excluded terminally differentiated effector memory CD45RA+ cells. The donor population consisted of healthy HIV-negative adults with no recent acute infections or vaccinations.

The sequence derives from a man aged 18 to 29 in good health. Some clones in this sample may be carry-over from other donors' samples. Source material: naive CD8+ T cells from PBMCs. J is TRBJ2-1 and V is TRBV4-1; D is unresolved. DNA of the CDR3: TGCGCCAGCAGCCAAGATAATGATGAGCAGTTCTTC. Encoded protein: CASSQDNDEQFF.